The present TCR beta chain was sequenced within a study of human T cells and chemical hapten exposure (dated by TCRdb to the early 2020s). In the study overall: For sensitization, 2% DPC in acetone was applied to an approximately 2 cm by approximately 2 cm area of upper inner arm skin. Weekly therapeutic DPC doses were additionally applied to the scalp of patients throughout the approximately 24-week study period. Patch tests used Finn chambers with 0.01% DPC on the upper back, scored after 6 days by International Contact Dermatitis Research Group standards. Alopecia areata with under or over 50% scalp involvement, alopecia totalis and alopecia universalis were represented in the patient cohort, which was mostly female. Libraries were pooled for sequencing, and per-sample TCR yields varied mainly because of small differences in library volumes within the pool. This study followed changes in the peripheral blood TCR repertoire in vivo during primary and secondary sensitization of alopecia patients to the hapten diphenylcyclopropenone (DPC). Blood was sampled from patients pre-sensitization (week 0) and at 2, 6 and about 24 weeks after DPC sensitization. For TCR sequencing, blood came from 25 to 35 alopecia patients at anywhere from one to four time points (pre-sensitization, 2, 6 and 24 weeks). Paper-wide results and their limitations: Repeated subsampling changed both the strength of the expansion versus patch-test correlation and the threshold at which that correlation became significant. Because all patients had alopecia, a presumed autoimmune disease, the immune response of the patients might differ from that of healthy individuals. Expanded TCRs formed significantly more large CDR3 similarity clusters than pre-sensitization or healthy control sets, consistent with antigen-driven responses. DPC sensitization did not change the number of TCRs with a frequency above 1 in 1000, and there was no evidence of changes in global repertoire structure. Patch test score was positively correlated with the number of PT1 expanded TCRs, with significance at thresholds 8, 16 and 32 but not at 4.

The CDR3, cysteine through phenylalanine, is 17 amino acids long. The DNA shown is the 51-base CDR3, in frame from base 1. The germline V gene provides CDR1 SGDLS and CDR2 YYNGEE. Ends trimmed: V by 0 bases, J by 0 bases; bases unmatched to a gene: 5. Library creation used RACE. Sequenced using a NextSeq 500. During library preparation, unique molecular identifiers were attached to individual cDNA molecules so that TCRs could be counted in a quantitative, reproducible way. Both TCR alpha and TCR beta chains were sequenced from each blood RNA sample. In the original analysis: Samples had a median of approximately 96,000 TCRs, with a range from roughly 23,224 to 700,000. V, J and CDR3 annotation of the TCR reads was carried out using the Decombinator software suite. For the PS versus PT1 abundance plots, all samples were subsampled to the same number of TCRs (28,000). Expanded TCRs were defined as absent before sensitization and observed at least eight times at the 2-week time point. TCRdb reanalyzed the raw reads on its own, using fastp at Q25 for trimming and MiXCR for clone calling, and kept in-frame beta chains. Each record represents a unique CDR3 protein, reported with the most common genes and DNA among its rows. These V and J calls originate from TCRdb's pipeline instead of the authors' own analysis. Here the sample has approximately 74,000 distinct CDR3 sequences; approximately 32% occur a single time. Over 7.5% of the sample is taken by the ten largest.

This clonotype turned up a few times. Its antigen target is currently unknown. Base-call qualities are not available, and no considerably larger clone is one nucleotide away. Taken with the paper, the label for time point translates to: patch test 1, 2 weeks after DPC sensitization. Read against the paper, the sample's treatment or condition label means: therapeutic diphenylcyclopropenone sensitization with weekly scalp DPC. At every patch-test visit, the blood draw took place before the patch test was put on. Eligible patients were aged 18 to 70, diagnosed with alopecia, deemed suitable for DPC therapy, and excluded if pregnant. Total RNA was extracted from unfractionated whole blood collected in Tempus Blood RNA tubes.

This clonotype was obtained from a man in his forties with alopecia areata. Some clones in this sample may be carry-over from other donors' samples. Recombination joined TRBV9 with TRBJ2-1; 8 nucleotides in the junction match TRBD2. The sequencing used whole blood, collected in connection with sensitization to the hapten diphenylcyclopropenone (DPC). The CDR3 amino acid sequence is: CASSVVGGRNSYNEQFF. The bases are TGTGCCAGCAGCGTAGTGGGCGGGAGGAACTCCTACAATGAGCAGTTCTTC. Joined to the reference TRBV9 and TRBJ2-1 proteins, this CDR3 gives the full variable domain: DSGVTQTPKHLITATGQRVTLRCSPRSGDLSVYWYQQSLDQGLQFLIQYYNGEERAKGNILERFSAQQFPDLHSELNLSSLELGDSALYFCASSVVGGRNSYNEQFFGPGTRLTVL.